Shown below are 13 T cell receptor beta chains from a single sample sequenced in a study of Graves' ophthalmopathy and Graves' hyperthyroidism. Investigators amplified TCR beta CDR3 regions from RNA transcripts. HTBI primers served in a first-round RT-PCR, which a second-round multiplex PCR followed. Each CDR3 protein gets one entry after TCRdb re-called the multiplex PCR reads with MiXCR. The sample has approximately 700,000 distinct CDR3 sequences, approximately 40% seen once. The sample comprised peripheral blood. Source of these receptors: an adult man with Graves' ophthalmopathy.

This clonotype occurred many times. The chain links TRBV10-3 to TRBJ2-6, with 8 positions matching TRBD1. Germline lookup yields CDR1 ENHRY and CDR2 SYGVKD. CDR3 length equals 17 residues. Germline trimming cut 3 bases from V and 4 bases from J; bases unmatched to any gene: 8. The chain's CDR3 is CAISDSGQGRGANVLTF. The CDR3 DNA reads as TGTGCCATCAGTGATTCAGGACAGGGACGGGGGGCCAACGTCCTGACTTTC.

This clonotype was observed a handful of times. This chain uses TRBV6-5 with TRBJ1-6, with D perhaps TRBD1 (6 bases). In germline, CDR1 is MNHEY, CDR2 SVGAGI. Trimming took 6 bases from V and 10 from J, leaving 19 bases between them. The length of the CDR3 is 15 residues. CDR3 sequence reads: CASSQRDTQNSPLHF. As DNA, the CDR3 is TGTGCCAGCAGCCAACGGGACACCCAAAACTCACCCCTCCACTTT.

The chain uses TRBV19 and TRBJ2-5; 7 bases align to TRBD2. The germline V gene has CDR1 LNHDA and CDR2 SQIVND (reference sequence). J was trimmed by 4 bases and V by 6 bases; bases with no gene match: 8. The CDR3 sequence is 14 residues long. CDR3 residues: CASSTSGMVETQYF. The DNA for the CDR3 is TGTGCCAGTAGCACCAGCGGGATGGTAGAGACCCAGTACTTC.

This clonotype was counted at least ten times. CDR3 loop: CASSFPDGSRGGYTF. CDR3 in DNA: TGTGCCAGCAGCTTCCCCGATGGGTCCCGAGGCGGCTACACCTTC. This chain connects TRBV7-9 to TRBJ1-2; no clear D gene. This CDR3 has 15 amino acids. The germline V gene encodes CDR1 SEHNR and CDR2 FQNEAQ (reference sequence). With 3 bases removed from V and 8 bases from J, the gap between germline ends came to 19 bases.

Worth noting for this clonotype: This could be a read error, since a much larger clone is one nucleotide away. V gene TRBV29-1 combines with J gene TRBJ2-5; no clear D gene. Germline V gene lookup returns CDR1 SQVTM and CDR2 ANQGSEA. The CDR3 is made up of 14 amino acids. V shed 7 bases and J shed 0 bases, with 15 bases lying between them. The CDR3 coding sequence is TGCAGCGCTGAGTCGTTAGGAAACCAAGAGACCCAGTACTTC. Encoded protein: CSAESLGNQETQYF.

This clonotype was seen ten or more times. V usage is TRBV11-3 and J usage is TRBJ1-1, with a tentative D call TRBD1 (6 bases). V gave up 1 base and J gave up 10 bases, with 10 bases separating them. Germline loops: CDR1 SGHNT, CDR2 YENEEA. This CDR3 has 12 amino acids. The CDR3 DNA reads TGTGCCAGCAGCTTAGGGACAGCGATAGCTTTCTTT. Translating gives CASSLGTAIAFF.

The V gene is TRBV20-1, the J gene TRBJ1-5; 8 bases align to TRBD1. Germline V lookup: CDR1 DFQATT, CDR2 SNEGSKA (reference sequence). V was clipped by 5 bases and J by 7 bases; unmatched bases: 7. This CDR3 is built from 13 residues. CDR3 sequence (DNA): TGCAGTGCTTGGACAGGGAAGGGCCAGCCCCAGCATTTT. Amino acid sequence: CSAWTGKGQPQHF.

This clonotype was seen many times. One end of the junction fails to match germline, which may point to a read error. The chain uses TRBV29-1 and TRBJ1-1, with unresolved D. The germline V gene has CDR1 SQVTM and CDR2 ANQGSEA. The CDR3 is 10 amino acids. The CDR3 region is CSVGASEAFF. Written as DNA, the CDR3 is TGCAGCGTTGGAGCCTCTGAGGCTTTCTTT.

The chain combines TRBV2 with TRBJ2-7; D remains unclear. The germline CDR1 and CDR2 sequences are SNHLY and FYNNEI. CDR3 length equals 15 residues. Trimming stripped 7 bases from V and 0 bases from J, with 16 bases between. The CDR3 nucleotides read TGTGCCAGCACCCACCTGGCGGCCGGCTCCTACGAGCAGTACTTC. Translated: CASTHLAAGSYEQYF.

The chain is built from TRBV10-3 and TRBJ1-2, with D unresolved. The CDR3 is 12 residues long. The germline V gene encodes CDR1 ENHRY and CDR2 SYGVKD. The CDR3 DNA sequence: TGTACCAGCAGTGAAAGCGACTATGGCTACACCTTC. It yields the protein CTSSESDYGYTF.

The gene calls are TRBV5-5 and TRBJ2-7, with 7 bases fitting TRBD1. The V gene's germline CDR1 is SGHKS and CDR2 YYEKEE (reference sequence). V lost 8 bases and J lost 0; bases outside the gene matches: 5. CDR3 length: 13 residues. The CDR3 region has the DNA TGTGCCAGTGAGGACAGGAGCTCCTACGAGCAGTACTTC. As protein: CASEDRSSYEQYF.

The V call is TRBV7-9, the J call TRBJ1-5, with 10 bases that match TRBD1. The CDR3 loop spans 15 amino acids. Trimming at V came to 5 bases and at J to 4 bases, leaving 5 bases not matched to a gene. The germline V gene encodes CDR1 SEHNR and CDR2 FQNEAQ (reference sequence). Written as DNA, the CDR3 is TGTGCCAGCAGCGCCCGGGACAGGGGTAATCAGCCCCAGCATTTT. It is translated as CASSARDRGNQPQHF.

This chain links TRBV6-5 with TRBJ2-7; no definite D call. Gene TRBJ2-1 matches the end of the DNA better, so the J call may be wrong. Germline V CDR1 and CDR2: MNHEY, SVGAGI. The CDR3 is 12 amino acids. The CDR3: CASSLASYEQFF. The CDR3 DNA is TGTGCCAGCAGTTTGGCGTCCTACGAGCAGTTCTTC.